These T cell receptor beta chains were read from a single sample in a study of shared clonotypes between healthy human individuals. The table came from immunoSEQ multiplex PCR; TCRdb's copy has only in-frame clones and leaves some out. The top ten clones hold approximately 0.35% of a sample with fewer than 2.5 million clones, roughly 93% of them seen once. The specimen sequenced was naive CD4+ T cells from PBMCs. These receptors came from a man aged 18-30 years in good health. Some clones in this sample may be carry-over from other donors' samples. The CDR3 runs from the conserved cysteine through the conserved F or W. D genes are given only for firm matches. Clone size appears in some rows only: once, few, many, or a class for an expanded clone.

CDR3 length	clone size	V gene	J gene	D gene	CDR3 DNA	CDR3 protein
16	.	TRBV5-1	TRBJ1-1	TRBD1	TGCGCCAGCAGTTCCGGGACAGGGGGTGCGAACACTGAAGCTTTCTTT	CASSSGTGGANTEAFF
12	.	TRBV27	TRBJ2-4	.	TGTGCCAGCAGGACCGAGGGGAACATTCAGTACTTC	CASRTEGNIQYF
17	.	TRBV6-1	TRBJ2-5	.	TGTGCCAGCAGTGAAGGAGGGTCCTTATCCACTTCAGAGACCCAGTACTTC	CASSEGGSLSTSETQYF
18	.	TRBV7-2	TRBJ1-5	TRBD1	TGTGCCAGCAGCTTAGTTGGACAGGACCTTTATAGCAATCAGCCCCAGCATTTT	CASSLVGQDLYSNQPQHF
11	.	TRBV19	TRBJ1-2	.	TGTGCCGGTGACAGATACTATGGCTACACCTTC	CAGDRYYGYTF
14	.	TRBV2	TRBJ1-1	.	TGTGCCAGCAGTGCGACAGTGATGAACACTGAAGCTTTCTTT	CASSATVMNTEAFF
14	.	TRBV6-1	TRBJ1-3	.	TGTGCCAGCAGTGAACAGGGAAGTGGAAACACCATATATTTT	CASSEQGSGNTIYF
19	.	TRBV5-1	TRBJ2-1	TRBD2	TGCGCCAGCAGCTTGCCCGGGACTAGCGGGCCTAGCAGCCACAATGAGCAGTTCTTC	CASSLPGTSGPSSHNEQFF
16	.	TRBV9	TRBJ2-7	TRBD2	TGTGCCAGCAGCGCCCGGACTAGCGGGATGGGGGGAGAGCAGTACTTC	CASSARTSGMGGEQYF
15	.	TRBV14	TRBJ2-7	TRBD1	TGTGCCAGCAGCCCTTCGACAGGGGGCATCGACGAGCAGTACTTC	CASSPSTGGIDEQYF
13	once	TRBV29-1	TRBJ2-3	TRBD2	TGCAGCGTTCGGGGGGGCCTCACAGATACGCAGTATTTT	CSVRGGLTDTQYF
13	.	TRBV7-3	TRBJ1-1	.	TGTGCCAGCAGCCCCGGACAGACGGATGAAGCTTTCTTT	CASSPGQTDEAFF
13	once	TRBV11-2	TRBJ1-2	.	TGTGCCAGCAGCTTAGCCCTGGACAGTGGCTACACCTTC	CASSLALDSGYTF
14	.	TRBV28	TRBJ1-1	TRBD1	TGTGCCAGTCAGGGGGCTGGAATGGTCACTGAAGCTTTCTTT	CASQGAGMVTEAFF
14	.	TRBV19	TRBJ2-1	.	TGTGCCAGTAGTATTTCGGGAACCTACAATGAGCAGTTCTTC	CASSISGTYNEQFF
16	.	TRBV9	TRBJ2-7	TRBD1	TGTGCCAGCAGCGTACGAGGGGGACAGGGGGTTTACGAGCAGTACTTC	CASSVRGGQGVYEQYF
14	once	TRBV7-9	TRBJ2-7	TRBD1	TGTGCCAGCAGCTTCGGACAGGTCCACTACGAGCAGTACTTC	CASSFGQVHYEQYF
14	.	TRBV6-5	TRBJ1-1	.	TGTGCCAGCAGTTATAATGTTCGGAACACTGAAGCTTTCTTT	CASSYNVRNTEAFF
18	.	TRBV6-1	TRBJ2-7	TRBD2	TGTGCCAGCAGTGAAGCCGTGGTAGCGGGAGAACTCCCCCACGAGCAGTACTTC	CASSEAVVAGELPHEQYF
12	few	TRBV28	TRBJ1-1	.	TGTGCCAGCATTACCCCTACAGGGTTATCTCTCTTT	CASITPTGLSLF
13	.	TRBV6-1	TRBJ2-7	.	TGTGCCAGCAGTGATCATGGCAACTACGAGCAGTACTTC	CASSDHGNYEQYF
15	.	TRBV5-1	TRBJ2-5	TRBD1	TGCGCCAGCAGCTTGGCCGAGGGGGCGCGTGAGACCCAGTACTTC	CASSLAEGARETQYF
15	.	TRBV2	TRBJ2-7	TRBD2	TGTGCCAGCGGAAGGACTAGCGGGAGCTCCTACGAGCAGTACTTC	CASGRTSGSSYEQYF
14	.	TRBV28	TRBJ2-7	TRBD1	TGTGCCAGCAGTTCGCCGGGACAGGAGACCGAGCAGTACTTC	CASSSPGQETEQYF
13	.	TRBV18	TRBJ1-1	TRBD1	TGTGCCAGCTCGTCGGACAGGGGCACTGAAGCTTTCTTT	CASSSDRGTEAFF
14	.	TRBV7-8	TRBJ2-3	.	TGTGCCAGCAGCTTAGTCGCGGGCCCAGATACGCAGTATTTT	CASSLVAGPDTQYF
13	.	TRBV27	TRBJ1-1	.	TGTGCCAGCAGTACATGGACTGGGACTGAAGCTTTCTTT	CASSTWTGTEAFF
13	.	TRBV7-8	TRBJ2-7	.	TGTGCCAGCAGCTACCAGGCCCCGTACGAGCAGTACTTC	CASSYQAPYEQYF